One and the same sample provided the 22 T cell receptor beta chains below, sequenced in a study of blood T cell repertoires in COVID-19. Data came from immunoSEQ multiplex PCR; TCRdb stores just in-frame clones and leaves some out. The table includes about 110,000 clones, less than 90% detected once. The sequencing sample was made of peripheral blood. The receptors derive from a woman aged 60-75 years with acute or convalescent COVID-19.

V and J are TRBV19 and TRBJ1-3; the D is unclear. Germline V gene lookup returns CDR1 LNHDA and CDR2 SQIVND (reference sequence). Between the trimmed V and J ends, which lost 3 bases and 0 bases, there was a span of 6 bases. The CDR3 length is 14 residues. Written as DNA, the CDR3 is TGTGCCAGTAGTATCCGGTTCTCTGGAAACACCATATATTTT. Encoded protein: CASSIRFSGNTIYF.

The chain is built from TRBV6-5 and TRBJ1-2, with a weak D call TRBD1 (6 bases). Trimming cost V 7 bases and J 5 bases, with 14 bases left between them. Germline CDR1 MNHEY, CDR2 SVGAGI. The CDR3 is made up of 13 amino acids. In nucleotides, the CDR3 is TGTGCCAGCATGAGGGGGGGCGTTTATGGCTACACCTTC. This codes for CASMRGGVYGYTF.

The gene calls are TRBV5-1 and TRBJ2-7, with TRBD1 as a possible D gene (6 bases). Trimming pared 7 bases from V and 6 bases from J, leaving 17 bases between. Germline V lookup: CDR1 SGHRS, CDR2 YFSETQ. This CDR3 comprises 13 residues. CDR3 DNA: TGCGCCAGCGGGGCAGGGGTTAGTGCCGAGCAGTACTTC. Its translation is CASGAGVSAEQYF.

The rearrangement joins TRBV21-1 to TRBJ2-1; TRBD1 reflects the table's D call only, with no check against the DNA. TRBV21-1 has pseudogene status. The CDR3 extends over 15 amino acids. This CDR3 reads CASRPGHPRGNEQFF. As DNA, the CDR3 is TGTGCCAGCAGGCCGGGACACCCAAGGGGCAATGAGCAGTTCTTC.

This chain joins TRBV25-1 and TRBJ1-2; perhaps TRBD1 as D (6 bases). V was pared by 3 bases and J by 2 bases, with 13 bases between. From germline, CDR1 is MGHDK and CDR2 SYGVNS. The CDR3 is 15 residues long. CDR3 residues: CASSDGGRGNYGYTF. The CDR3 DNA reads TGTGCCAGCAGTGACGGAGGCAGGGGAAACTATGGCTACACCTTC.

This clone has more than one count but fewer than ten. V is TRBV24-1 and J is TRBJ2-1; 13 bases agree with TRBD2. V gave up 1 base and J gave up 5 bases; unmatched junction bases: 1. The CDR3 sequence is 16 residues long. CDR1 and CDR2 from the germline V gene are KGHDR and SFDVKD. The CDR3 DNA reads as TGTGCCACCAGTGATTTTGGGACTAGCGGGGACAATGAGCAGTTCTTC. It codes for CATSDFGTSGDNEQFF.

The V call is TRBV29-1, the J call TRBJ2-1; 7 bases align to TRBD1. In germline, CDR1 is SQVTM, CDR2 ANQGSEA. CDR3 length: 14 residues. With 7 bases clipped from V and 5 bases from J, the junction kept 11 bases outside the gene matches. The CDR3 nucleotides read TGCAGCGGGTCAGGGGGAAGGATGGACAATGAGCAGTTCTTC. Protein sequence: CSGSGGRMDNEQFF.

The chain is built from TRBV29-1 and TRBJ2-5; tentatively, D is TRBD2 (6 bases). V lost 7 bases and J 4 bases, leaving 19 bases between the germline ends. This CDR3 has 14 amino acids. Germline V gives CDR1 SQVTM, CDR2 ANQGSEA. Here the CDR3 DNA reads TGCAGCGCCGGTGGTCCAGGGAGGTTAGAGACCCAGTACTTC. Translating gives CSAGGPGRLETQYF. Filled out from reference TRBV29-1 and TRBJ2-5, the complete variable domain reads SAVISQKPSRDICQRGTSLTIQCQVDSQVTMMFWYRQQPGQSLTLIATANQGSEATYESGFVIDKFPISRPNLTFSTLTVSNMSPEDSSIYLCSAGGPGRLETQYFGPGTRLLVL.

The chain employs TRBV27 and TRBJ2-7; 10 bases fit TRBD2. The germline CDR1 and CDR2 sequences are MNHEY and SMNVEV (reference sequence). The V and J ends lost 5 bases and 0 bases, in that order; junction bases with no gene match: 7. The CDR3 spans 16 residues. CDR3: CASSPLAGASSYEQYF. The CDR3, as DNA: TGTGCCAGCAGTCCTCTAGCGGGGGCCAGCTCCTACGAGCAGTACTTC.

The V and J genes are TRBV30 and TRBJ1-6, with D perhaps TRBD1 (6 bases). In germline, CDR1 is GTSNPN, CDR2 SVGIG (reference sequence). This CDR3 comprises 15 residues. V lost 4 bases to trimming and J lost 6 bases, with 16 bases between them. The chain's CDR3 is CAWTYLGQTNSPLHF. The CDR3 DNA follows: TGTGCCTGGACGTACCTAGGACAGACTAATTCACCCCTCCACTTT.

The chain couples TRBV7-6 to TRBJ1-3; D perhaps matches TRBD1 (6 bases). Looked up from germline, CDR1 is SGHVS and CDR2 is FNYEAQ. The CDR3 consists of 17 residues. V was trimmed by 1 base and J by 7 bases, leaving 20 bases between them. The CDR3 region has the DNA TGTGCCAGCAGCTTAGGGGGGGGCAGGGCGTCGAAGAACACCATATATTTT. This sequence encodes CASSLGGGRASKNTIYF.

The J gene is TRBJ2-3, the V gene TRBV28; 7 nucleotides agree with TRBD1. Per the germline V gene, CDR1 is MDHEN and CDR2 is SYDVKM. The CDR3 loop spans 14 amino acids. Germline trimming cut 3 bases from V and 6 bases from J; bases unmatched to any gene: 6. The CDR3 reads CASSLRGRPDTQYF. The CDR3 DNA follows: TGTGCCAGCAGTTTGAGGGGGCGCCCGGATACGCAGTATTTT.

The gene calls are TRBV27 and TRBJ1-5; D uncertain. Trimming removed 6 bases at V and 0 bases at J, with 6 bases between. The CDR3 has 13 residues. Germline V CDR1 and CDR2: MNHEY, SMNVEV (reference sequence). The CDR3 nucleotides are TGTGCCAGCAGGAGACATAGCAATCAGCCCCAGCATTTT. Translating it yields CASRRHSNQPQHF.

This rearrangement joins TRBV25-1 to TRBJ2-5; perhaps TRBD2 as D (6 bases). This CDR3 is built from 15 residues. Germline CDR1 reads MGHDK; CDR2 reads SYGVNS. V lost 1 base and J lost 1, with 10 bases in between. As DNA, the CDR3 is TGTGCCAGCAGTGAATCCGGGAGCGGCCAAGAGACCCAGTACTTC. Its protein product is CASSESGSGQETQYF.

The chain recombines TRBV28 with TRBJ1-5, with TRBD1 matching 8 bases. Looked up from germline, CDR1 is MDHEN and CDR2 is SYDVKM. The CDR3 has 15 amino acids. With V trimmed by 5 bases and J by 6 bases, 9 bases remained unmatched. The CDR3 spells CASSLHSGGGQPQHF. CDR3 DNA: TGTGCCAGCAGTCTCCATTCAGGGGGCGGTCAGCCCCAGCATTTT. Drawing the rest from reference TRBV28 and TRBJ1-5, the complete variable domain is DVKVTQSSRYLVKRTGEKVFLECVQDMDHENMFWYRQDPGLGLRLIYFSYDVKMKEKGDIPEGYSVSREKKERFSLILESASTNQTSMYLCASSLHSGGGQPQHFGDGTRLSIL.

The genes are TRBV3-1 (or the pseudogene TRBV3-2) and TRBJ1-2, with D perhaps matching TRBD1 (5 bases). Germline CDR1 LGHDT, CDR2 YNNKEL (reference sequence). V lost 1 base and J lost 7, with 13 bases in between. The CDR3 contains 14 residues. The CDR3 DNA is TGTGCCAGCAGCCAAGGGGGGGGAGTCGGTGGCTACACCTTC. Translation: CASSQGGGVGGYTF.

This clone was seen a handful of times. The chain combines TRBV28 with TRBJ1-5; TRBD1 is a possible D gene (6 bases). The CDR3 consists of 12 residues. The V and J ends lost 5 bases and 7 bases respectively, with 9 bases between them. In germline, CDR1 is MDHEN, CDR2 SYDVKM. The CDR3: CASSPDRQPQHF. As DNA, the CDR3 is TGTGCCAGCAGTCCAGACAGGCAGCCCCAGCATTTT.

The chain uses TRBV18 and TRBJ2-7, with 8 nucleotides matching TRBD1. V dropped 3 bases and J dropped 5; count of bases not matched to a gene: 3. Germline lookup yields CDR1 KGHSH and CDR2 LQKENI. The CDR3 covers 13 residues. The CDR3 DNA reads TGTGCCAGCTCACCCGGACAGGGAGACGAGCAGTACTTC. As protein: CASSPGQGDEQYF.

The chain has TRBV11-2 and TRBJ2-7, with D unclear. Germline CDR1 reads SGHAT; CDR2 reads FQNNGV. The CDR3 loop spans 14 amino acids. The ends were cut back, 3 bases at V and 1 base at J, with 10 bases in the middle. CDR3 region: CASSFYSLSYEQYF. The DNA of the CDR3 is TGTGCCAGCAGCTTCTACAGCCTATCCTACGAGCAGTACTTC. The variable domain in full, with the rest retrieved from reference TRBV11-2 and TRBJ2-7, is EAGVAQSPRYKIIEKRQSVAFWCNPISGHATLYWYQQILGQGPKLLIQFQNNGVVDDSQLPKDRFSAERLKGVDSTLKIQPAKLEDSAVYLCASSFYSLSYEQYFGPGTRLTVT.

This sequence joins TRBV6-5 and TRBJ2-4; 8 positions agree with TRBD2. CDR1 is MNHEY and CDR2 is SVGAGI in the germline V gene. Unmatched junction bases numbered 6, after V lost 5 bases and J lost 6 bases. The CDR3 loop spans 14 amino acids. The DNA of the CDR3 is TGTGCCAGCAGTAGACTAGCGATTCTAAACATTCAGTACTTC. It specifies CASSRLAILNIQYF.

The CDR3 is CASSYQGQPQHF. The DNA for the CDR3 is TGTGCCAGCAGTTACCAGGGTCAGCCCCAGCATTTT. The rearrangement joins TRBV6-6 to TRBJ1-5, with D perhaps matching TRBD1 (5 bases). The V gene lost 2 bases and the J gene lost 6 bases, with 5 bases spanning the gap. The germline V gene encodes CDR1 MNHNY and CDR2 SVGAGI (reference sequence). The CDR3 length is 12 residues.

This CDR3 reads CASSSIDRYSYEQYF. CDR3 coding DNA: TGTGCCAGCAGCTCCATCGACAGGTACTCCTACGAGCAGTACTTC. V and J are TRBV7-9 and TRBJ2-7; TRBD1 is a possible D gene (6 bases). Germline CDR1 and CDR2: SEHNR and FQNEAQ (reference sequence). V gave up 4 bases and J gave up 0 bases, with 13 bases separating them. The CDR3 sequence is 15 residues long.